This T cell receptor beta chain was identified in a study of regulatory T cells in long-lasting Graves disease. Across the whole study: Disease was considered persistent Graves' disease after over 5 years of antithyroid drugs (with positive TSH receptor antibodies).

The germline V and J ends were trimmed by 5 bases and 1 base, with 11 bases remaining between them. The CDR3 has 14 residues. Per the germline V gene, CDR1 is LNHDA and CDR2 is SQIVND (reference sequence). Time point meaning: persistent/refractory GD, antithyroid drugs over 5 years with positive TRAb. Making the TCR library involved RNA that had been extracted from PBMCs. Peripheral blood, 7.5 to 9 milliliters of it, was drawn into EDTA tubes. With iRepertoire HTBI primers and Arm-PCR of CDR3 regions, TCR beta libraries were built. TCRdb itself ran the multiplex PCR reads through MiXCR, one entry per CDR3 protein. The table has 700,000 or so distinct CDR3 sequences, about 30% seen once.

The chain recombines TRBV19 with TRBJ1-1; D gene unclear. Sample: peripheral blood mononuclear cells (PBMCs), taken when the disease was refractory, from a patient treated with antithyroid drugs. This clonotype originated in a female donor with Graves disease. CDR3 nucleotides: TGTGCCAGTAGTCAGGCCGGGTGGAACACTGAAGCTTTCTTT. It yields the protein CASSQAGWNTEAFF.